The TCR beta chain described here comes from a study of blood T cell repertoires in COVID-19. Across the study: Both acute and convalescent COVID-19 samples were obtained from the United States, Italy and Spain. From T cells, B-cell-depleted T cells, or PBMCs came the material, which was cDNA or gDNA.

CDR1 WSHSY and CDR2 SAAADI come from the germline V gene. The V and J ends lost 4 bases and 4 bases respectively, with 11 bases between them. The CDR3 has 14 residues. Data came from immunoSEQ multiplex PCR; TCRdb stores just in-frame clones and leaves some out. Altogether 120,000 to 150,000 clones are present, 75% to 90% being singletons, with the ten largest covering over 9.5%. The sample comprised peripheral blood. The chain recombines TRBV10-2 with TRBJ1-5; weak D call: TRBD1 (5 bases). This TCR was recovered from a man aged 60-69 years with active or convalescent COVID-19. The CDR3 DNA is TGCGCCAGCAGTGGGAAGGGGCCGAATCAGCCCCAGCATTTT. Translation gives CASSGKGPNQPQHF.